This T cell receptor (beta chain) appears in the sequencing data of a study of Ad26.COV2.S vaccination and SARS-CoV-2 variants. Overall study results and limits: Vaccine and placebo recipients had comparable breadth of non-spike TCRs. Post-vaccination breadth of spike-specific CD8+ and CD4+ T cell responses was reportedly substantial.

Notes on this clone: Antigen: not known.

Clones were sequenced by immunoSEQ multiplex PCR, and TCRdb holds only the in-frame ones, with some missing. The table includes hundreds of thousands of clones, about 88% detected once. Regarding treatment: roughly 19 received Ad26.COV2.S at low or high dose, single or two shots; roughly 5 received placebo; per-sample allocation not given. Samples were taken on day 63 after the first vaccine or placebo injection. Boston provided a donor who was an adult aged 18-55 years. It was Wuhan-strain SARS-CoV-2 spike that the Ad26 vaccine vector expressed. The starting material was peripheral blood, obtained in a trial of Ad26.COV2.S vaccine versus placebo. The TCR originated in a person aged 18-60 years who received the Ad26.COV2.S COVID-19 vaccine or a placebo.

This CDR3 is CAWSSYYEQYF. The CDR3 DNA is TGTGCCTGGAGTTCCTACTACGAGCAGTACTTC. This rearrangement joins TRBV30 to TRBJ2-7; no clear D. CDR3 length equals 11 residues. CDR1 GTSNPN and CDR2 SVGIG come from the germline V gene (reference sequence). Trimming removed 2 bases from V and 3 bases from J, with 5 bases in between.